The 22 T cell receptor beta chains in this list originate from one sample, sequenced in a study of OX40 agonist ivuxolimab in advanced cancers. The library relied on the immunoSEQ multiplex PCR assay. The table was pulled from immuneACCESS by TCRdb, which kept in-frame rearrangements only. Such tables lose some clones; where checked, under half of the loss comes from unresolved V genes, and the rest has no known cause. Here the sample has 60,000 to 65,000 clones; about 88% occur a single time. Under 3% of the sample rests with the top ten. The sample was CD4+ or CD8+ T cells sorted from blood, taken in a trial of the OX40 agonist ivuxolimab. The source is an adult with an advanced solid tumor such as melanoma, head and neck, liver or kidney cancer.

This clone was counted once. The chain couples TRBV14 to TRBJ2-1, with 9 bases fitting TRBD1. J lost 7 bases, V lost 1 base, and 8 bases had no gene match. CDR3 length: 16 residues. Per germline, CDR1 SGHDN and CDR2 FVKESK. The CDR3 reads CASSQALGTGRNEQFF. The CDR3 DNA reads as TGTGCCAGCAGCCAAGCCCTCGGGACAGGGAGAAATGAGCAGTTCTTC.

The chain is built from TRBV4-3 and TRBJ1-4; weak D call: TRBD1 (6 bases). Germline CDR1 and CDR2: LGHNA and YSLEER. The CDR3 consists of 17 residues. V lost 2 bases, J lost 0 bases, and 13 bases lay in between. CDR3 nucleotides: TGCGCCAGCAGCCAACACGGGACACCAGCAACTAATGAAAAACTGTTTTTT. Its translation: CASSQHGTPATNEKLFF.

The genes are TRBV6-1 and TRBJ2-3; 8 bases agree with TRBD2. V lost 2 bases to trimming and J lost 2 bases; unmatched junction nucleotides: 6. This CDR3 is built from 16 residues. CDR1 and CDR2 (germline): MNHNS, SASEGT. The chain's CDR3 is CASSENGGGFTDTQYF. As DNA, the CDR3 is TGTGCCAGCAGTGAAAACGGGGGGGGATTCACAGATACGCAGTATTTT.

This chain joins TRBV7-2 and TRBJ2-2; no definite D call. Trimming left V 4 bases short and J 4 bases short, with 10 bases between. Germline loops: CDR1 SGHTA, CDR2 FQGNSA. The length of the CDR3 is 14 residues. CDR3 amino acids: CASSSQITTGELFF. The CDR3, as DNA: TGTGCCAGCAGCTCCCAAATTACCACCGGGGAGCTGTTTTTT.

The CDR3 coding sequence is TGTGCCACCAGACCTAAGGGCACAGATACGCAGTATTTT. Protein: CATRPKGTDTQYF. The chain has TRBV19 and TRBJ2-3; D is unresolved. Trimming stripped 10 bases from V and 1 base from J, with 12 bases between. Germline values: CDR1 LNHDA, CDR2 SQIVND (reference sequence). CDR3 size: 13 residues.

CDR3 DNA sequence: TGTGCCAGCAGGCGACTAGCGGGATCCTACGAGCAGTACTTC. Translation gives CASRRLAGSYEQYF. The chain has TRBV6-6 and TRBJ2-7, with 11 bases fitting TRBD2. Germline V CDR1 and CDR2: MNHNY, SVGAGI (reference sequence). V was clipped by 6 bases and J by 1 base; unmatched bases: 2. The length of the CDR3 is 14 residues.

The V and J genes are TRBV9 and TRBJ2-3; unclear D gene. Trimming left V 4 bases short and J 1 base short, with 16 bases between. This CDR3 spans 16 amino acids. Per the germline V gene, CDR1 is SGDLS and CDR2 is YYNGEE. CDR3 sequence reads: CASSYILRAGTDTQYF. The DNA of the CDR3 is TGTGCCAGCAGCTATATCCTTAGGGCGGGCACAGATACGCAGTATTTT.

The genes are TRBV6-1 and TRBJ2-7, with D perhaps matching TRBD1 or TRBD2 (5 bases each). Trimming removed 1 base from V and 0 bases from J, with 10 bases in between. In germline, CDR1 is MNHNS, CDR2 SASEGT. The length of the CDR3 is 15 residues. The CDR3 DNA reads TGTGCCAGCAGTGAAGGGGGACGGAGCTCCTACGAGCAGTACTTC. Translated, it gives CASSEGGRSSYEQYF.

Only one count was recorded for this clone. The gene calls are TRBV18 and TRBJ2-2; D might be TRBD1 or TRBD2, each matching 5 bases. Germline lookup yields CDR1 KGHSH and CDR2 LQKENI. V lost 8 bases to trimming and J lost 7 bases, with 11 bases between them. The CDR3 contains 12 residues. The CDR3: CASPGASGELFF. In DNA form, the CDR3 reads TGTGCCAGCCCCGGGGCTAGCGGGGAGCTGTTTTTT.

This clone was picked up a small number of times. The chain employs TRBV28 and TRBJ1-5; D might be TRBD1 (6 bases). This CDR3 comprises 12 residues. The germline V gene has CDR1 MDHEN and CDR2 SYDVKM. With 7 bases removed from V and 13 bases from J, the gap between germline ends came to 17 bases. CDR3 bases: TGTGCCAGCAATCCGCCACCGGGACAACAGCATTTT. It translates to CASNPPPGQQHF.

The rearrangement links TRBV7-2 to TRBJ2-5; 14 bases fit TRBD2. Germline trimming cut 2 bases from V and 5 bases from J; bases unmatched to any gene: 10. This CDR3 spans 18 amino acids. Germline V gene lookup returns CDR1 SGHTA and CDR2 FQGNSA. The CDR3 spells CASSLKRLAGGPRETQYF. DNA for the CDR3: TGTGCCAGCAGCTTAAAAAGACTAGCGGGAGGGCCAAGGGAGACCCAGTACTTC.

V usage is TRBV6-1 and J usage is TRBJ2-5; D unclear. With the DNA end fitting TRBJ2-7 better, the J assignment may be wrong. Looked up from germline, CDR1 is MNHNS and CDR2 is SASEGT. The CDR3 is 12 residues long. In DNA form, the CDR3 reads TGTGCCAGCAAGGGCCTCATGTACGAGCAGTACTTC. It is translated as CASKGLMYEQYF.

CDR3 residues: CASRGLAGGRDTQYF. CDR3 DNA sequence: TGTGCCAGCAGGGGACTAGCGGGGGGCCGAGATACGCAGTATTTT. This chain joins TRBV28 and TRBJ2-3; 15 nucleotides align to TRBD2. There are 15 residues in the CDR3. CDR1 MDHEN and CDR2 SYDVKM come from the germline V gene. Unmatched junction bases numbered 3, after V lost 6 bases and J lost 5 bases.

The sample holds a few counts of this clone. The rearrangement links TRBV28 to TRBJ1-6, with unresolved D. Germline V gene sequence: CDR1 MDHEN, CDR2 SYDVKM. This CDR3 contains 14 residues. V was pared by 4 bases and J by 10 bases, with 14 bases between. The CDR3 coding sequence is TGTGCCAGCAGTTCCCCGGACCGGGCCTCACCCCTCCACTTT. Amino acids: CASSSPDRASPLHF. Full variable domain (remainder filled in from reference TRBV28 and TRBJ1-6): DVKVTQSSRYLVKRTGEKVFLECVQDMDHENMFWYRQDPGLGLRLIYFSYDVKMKEKGDIPEGYSVSREKKERFSLILESASTNQTSMYLCASSSPDRASPLHFGNGTRLTVT.

This clone was seen a few times. The rearrangement links TRBV18 to TRBJ2-1; possibly TRBD2 for D (6 bases). V was trimmed by 3 bases and J by 10 bases, leaving 19 bases between them. This CDR3 has 15 amino acids. In germline, CDR1 is KGHSH, CDR2 LQKENI. The CDR3, as DNA: TGTGCCAGCTCACCTTCCGGGACTGACGCCATCGAGCAGTTCTTC. Amino acid sequence: CASSPSGTDAIEQFF.

The rearrangement uses TRBV4-2 and TRBJ1-3; 9 bases agree with TRBD1. Germline CDR1 is LGHNA and CDR2 is YNFKEQ. This CDR3 region has 16 residues. V lost 3 bases to trimming and J lost 0 bases; unmatched junction nucleotides: 3. This CDR3 is CASSHGTGISGNTIYF. For the CDR3, the DNA is TGTGCCAGCAGCCACGGGACAGGGATCTCTGGAAACACCATATATTTT.

The chain joins TRBV4-3 to TRBJ2-7; TRBD2 might be the D (6 bases). The CDR3 is 19 amino acids. V was shortened by 0 bases and J by 5 bases, with 26 bases between the two germline ends. Germline V CDR1 and CDR2: LGHNA, YSLEER. CDR3: CASSQDYGVWGVRMHEQYF. CDR3 DNA: TGCGCCAGCAGCCAAGATTATGGGGTTTGGGGGGTCCGGATGCACGAGCAGTACTTC.

This chain joins TRBV13 and TRBJ1-4; TRBD1 agrees at 11 bases. CDR1 is PRHDT, CDR2 FYEKMQ, per germline (reference sequence). The V gene end was trimmed by 4 bases and the J gene end by 10 bases; junction bases not matched to a gene: 8. The CDR3 has 15 amino acids. The CDR3 is CASSSGQGARGKLFF. The CDR3 bases are TGTGCCAGCAGCTCAGGACAGGGGGCGCGAGGAAAACTGTTTTTT.

The chain combines TRBV18 with TRBJ2-1; 13 bases map to TRBD2. In germline, CDR1 is KGHSH, CDR2 LQKENI. The CDR3 covers 18 residues. With V trimmed by 0 bases and J by 7 bases, 9 bases remained unmatched. CDR3 DNA sequence: TGTGCCAGCTCACCACCACTAGGACTAGCGGGAGCCAAAAATGAGCAGTTCTTC. It encodes CASSPPLGLAGAKNEQFF. The full variable domain, with the rest looked up from reference TRBV18 and TRBJ2-1, is NAGVMQNPRHLVRRRGQEARLRCSPMKGHSHVYWYRQLPEEGLKFMVYLQKENIIDESGMPKERFSAEFPKEGPSILRIQQVVRGDSAAYFCASSPPLGLAGAKNEQFFGPGTRLTVL.

The V call is TRBV28, the J call TRBJ1-1; D perhaps matches TRBD1 (5 bases). The germline gives CDR1 MDHEN, CDR2 SYDVKM. The CDR3 contains 13 residues. With 5 bases removed from V and 4 bases from J, the gap between germline ends came to 11 bases. The chain's CDR3 is CASSPWGGTEAFF. CDR3 DNA: TGTGCCAGCAGTCCGTGGGGGGGCACTGAAGCTTTCTTT.

The chain is built from TRBV7-8 and TRBJ1-3; D call uncertain. Deletions cut 4 bases from V and 2 bases from J, with 9 bases between. The CDR3 length is 14 residues. Germline CDR1 reads SGHVS; CDR2 reads FQNEAQ. The CDR3 protein is CASSSGLPGNTIYF. The CDR3 bases are TGTGCCAGCAGCTCAGGACTGCCTGGAAACACCATATATTTT.

This chain uses TRBV5-8 with TRBJ2-5; 7 bases map to TRBD1. Germline trimming cut 3 bases from V and 2 bases from J; bases unmatched to any gene: 19. Germline V gene data show CDR1 as SGHTS and CDR2 as YDEGEE. This CDR3 is built from 19 residues. The CDR3 region is CASSYFGGRGFEEQETQYF. The CDR3 coding sequence is TGTGCCAGCAGCTACTTTGGGGGCAGGGGGTTTGAAGAACAAGAGACCCAGTACTTC. The complete variable domain, with remaining parts taken from reference TRBV5-8 and TRBJ2-5, reads EAGVTQSPTHLIKTRGQQATLRCSPISGHTSVYWYQQALGLGLQFLLWYDEGEERNRGNFPPRFSGRQFPNYSSELNVNALELEDSALYLCASSYFGGRGFEEQETQYFGPGTRLLVL.